The clone carrying this T cell receptor (beta chain) was seen at least ten times. Its antigen is not identified. This sample is drawn from a study of Graves' ophthalmopathy and Graves' hyperthyroidism. Other autoimmune diseases, uncontrolled infections, pregnancy or lactation ruled patients out of participation. Study findings and constraints: Appearing in blood as well were most expanded thyroid clonotypes above 0.001 frequency.

The sequenced template was RNA, covering the TCR beta CDR3 region. First-round RT-PCR with HTBI primers preceded a second-round multiplex PCR. A single record per CDR3 protein comes from TCRdb applying MiXCR to the multiplex PCR reads. The sample contains a few hundred thousand distinct CDR3 sequences, roughly 15% of which appear only once. Looked up from germline, CDR1 is MNHEY and CDR2 is SMNVEV (reference sequence). This CDR3 has 14 residues. J was trimmed by 0 bases and V by 3 bases; bases with no gene match: 0. The V gene is TRBV27, the J gene TRBJ2-5; TRBD1 matches 8 bases. The receptor was isolated from an adult woman with stable Graves' hyperthyroidism. Sequenced material: peripheral blood. Written as DNA, the CDR3 is TGTGCCAGCAGTTTGACAGGGGACCAAGAGACCCAGTACTTC. It is translated as CASSLTGDQETQYF.